A selection of T cell receptor beta chains follows, all from one sample in a study of blood T cell repertoires in COVID-19. Clones were sequenced by immunoSEQ multiplex PCR, and TCRdb holds only the in-frame ones, with some missing. The data contain over 130,000 clones, 88% of them singletons. The sequenced material came from peripheral blood. These receptors originate from a human donor in a cohort sampled during active COVID-19. Both conserved end residues are part of each CDR3. Each record gives: J gene, clone size, V gene, D gene, CDR3 DNA, CDR3 protein. The D gene is left open where the match is weak. Not all rows give a size; the values are once, few, many and, for expanded clones, a class.

J: TRBJ1-5; size: -; V: TRBV29-1; D: TRBD1; DNA: TGCAGCGTCGAGACAGGGGACGGGGATCAGCCCCAGCATTTT; CDR3: CSVETGDGDQPQHF
J: TRBJ2-3; size: -; V: TRBV19; D: -; DNA: TGTGCCAGTAGTATTAGGAGACAGCCGACCCCGACTCACACAGATACGCAGTATTTT; CDR3: CASSIRRQPTPTHTDTQYF
J: TRBJ1-1; size: -; V: TRBV10-3; D: -; DNA: TGTGCCATCAGTGAACGGGAGCCGGCGGAGAACACTGAAGCTTTCTTT; CDR3: CAISEREPAENTEAFF
J: TRBJ2-7; size: -; V: TRBV5-6; D: TRBD1; DNA: TGTGCCAGCAGCTTGACAGGGGGCCTGAACGAGCAGTACTTC; CDR3: CASSLTGGLNEQYF
J: TRBJ2-5; size: once; V: TRBV6-5; D: -; DNA: TGTGCCAGCAGTTACTCCCAACCCCCGGCCCAGTACTTC; CDR3: CASSYSQPPAQYF
J: TRBJ2-2; size: once; V: TRBV7-7; D: -; DNA: TGTGCTAGCAGCCGTCCGGACACCGGGGAGCTGTTTTTT; CDR3: CASSRPDTGELFF
J: TRBJ1-1; size: -; V: TRBV5-1; D: TRBD1; DNA: TGCGCCAGCAGTACTCTGACAGGGGATAAGCGCGCTTTCTTT; CDR3: CASSTLTGDKRAFF
J: TRBJ2-3; size: -; V: TRBV4-2; D: -; DNA: TGTGCCAGCAGCCAAGGCGCGTATTCAGATACGCAGTATTTT; CDR3: CASSQGAYSDTQYF
J: TRBJ1-1; size: -; V: TRBV4-1; D: -; DNA: TGCGCCAGCAGCCAAGACAGAACCACTGAAGCTTTCTTT; CDR3: CASSQDRTTEAFF
J: TRBJ2-5; size: once; V: TRBV11-1; D: -; DNA: TGTGCCAGCAGCTTCCCAGGGGGGGAGACCCAGTACTTC; CDR3: CASSFPGGETQYF
J: TRBJ1-2; size: -; V: TRBV4-1; D: -; DNA: TGCGCCAGCAGCCAAGAGCGTCAATCTGATGGCTACACCTTC; CDR3: CASSQERQSDGYTF
J: TRBJ2-1; size: once; V: TRBV7-2; D: -; DNA: TGTGCCAGCAGCTCTCAGGGACACCTAGGGAATGAGCAGTTCTTC; CDR3: CASSSQGHLGNEQFF
J: TRBJ1-2; size: few; V: TRBV21-1; D: -; DNA: TGTGCCAGCAGCAACGGACGGACAGCTGTCCCGGTAGGCTACACCTTC; CDR3: CASSNGRTAVPVGYTF
J: TRBJ1-2; size: -; V: TRBV20-1; D: -; DNA: TGCAGTGTCGAGAGAAACTATGGCTACACCTTC; CDR3: CSVERNYGYTF
J: TRBJ2-5; size: -; V: TRBV5-1; D: TRBD2; DNA: TGCGCCAGCAGCTTTACCCCCGGGAGGCGGGGTGGAGAGACCCAGTACTTC; CDR3: CASSFTPGRRGGETQYF
J: TRBJ2-2; size: -; V: TRBV4-3; D: TRBD1; DNA: TGCGCCAGCAGCCAAGATCCGGGACAGGGAGCCGGGGAGCTGTTTTTT; CDR3: CASSQDPGQGAGELFF
J: TRBJ2-5; size: few; V: TRBV7-8; D: TRBD2; DNA: TGTGCCAGCAGCTTCCTCTCGGGGGGAGAGACCCAGTACTTC; CDR3: CASSFLSGGETQYF
J: TRBJ2-7; size: once; V: TRBV19; D: -; DNA: TGTGCCAGTAGTATCAAGCAGGGAACCCCCTACGAGCAGTACTTC; CDR3: CASSIKQGTPYEQYF
J: TRBJ2-3; size: -; V: TRBV19; D: -; DNA: TGTGCCAGTAGTATAATTACAGCTACAGGCACAGATACGCAGTATTTT; CDR3: CASSIITATGTDTQYF
J: TRBJ2-7; size: -; V: TRBV19; D: TRBD1; DNA: TGTGCCAGTAGTATCCGGGACAGGGGCTCGTACGAGCAGTACTTC; CDR3: CASSIRDRGSYEQYF
J: TRBJ1-6; size: -; V: TRBV5-3; D: -; DNA: TGTGCCAGAAGTTATGACAGGCCAAAACCCTTGGGTTCGTTCCACTTT; CDR3: CARSYDRPKPLGSFHF
J: TRBJ1-2; size: few; V: TRBV6-5; D: TRBD1; DNA: TGTGCCAGCAGTTACTCGAGTATGGGACAGGGACGTGGCTACACCTTC; CDR3: CASSYSSMGQGRGYTF
J: TRBJ2-5; size: -; V: TRBV12-3/TRBV12-4; D: -; DNA: TGTGCCAGCAGATTTACAGGGCGGGAGACCCAGTACTTC; CDR3: CASRFTGRETQYF
J: TRBJ1-1; size: -; V: TRBV6-5; D: TRBD1; DNA: TGTGCCAGCAATCTCCGGGACAGGGGCACTGAAGCTTTCTTT; CDR3: CASNLRDRGTEAFF
J: TRBJ1-5; size: few; V: TRBV2; D: -; DNA: TGTGCCAGCAGGACCCCGGACGCGCGGGGTCAGCCCCAGCATTTT; CDR3: CASRTPDARGQPQHF
J: TRBJ1-1; size: once; V: TRBV7-9; D: TRBD1; DNA: TGTGCCAGCAGCTTAGATCTGCAGGGGGCATATTCTTTCTTT; CDR3: CASSLDLQGAYSFF
J: TRBJ2-1; size: -; V: TRBV7-2; D: -; DNA: TGTGCCAGCAGCTTAGTCGGGCGGAGGAATGAGCAGTTCTTC; CDR3: CASSLVGRRNEQFF
J: TRBJ2-1; size: -; V: TRBV6-2/TRBV6-3; D: TRBD1; DNA: TGTGCCAGCAGTTCCACCCTTGTCCATCCGCGGACAGGGGGCATTGAGCAGTTCTTC; CDR3: CASSSTLVHPRTGGIEQFF
J: TRBJ2-1; size: -; V: TRBV5-1; D: TRBD2; DNA: TGCGCCAGCAGCTTTACCGGGACTAGTCACAATGAGCAGTTCTTC; CDR3: CASSFTGTSHNEQFF
J: TRBJ1-5; size: few; V: TRBV5-6; D: -; DNA: TGTGCCAGCAGCAACCGGGACTCATATCAGCCCCAGCATTTT; CDR3: CASSNRDSYQPQHF
J: TRBJ2-5; size: -; V: TRBV9; D: -; DNA: TGTGCCAGCAGCACCCTAAGGGGAACCGGAGAGACCCAGTACTTC; CDR3: CASSTLRGTGETQYF
J: TRBJ1-3; size: -; V: TRBV18; D: -; DNA: TGTGCCAGCTCCTTCACAGGGAGCCCCTCTGGAAACACCATATATTTT; CDR3: CASSFTGSPSGNTIYF
J: TRBJ2-7; size: -; V: TRBV6-5; D: TRBD1; DNA: TGTGCCAGCAGAGGGACAGGAACCTACGAGCAGTACTTC; CDR3: CASRGTGTYEQYF
J: TRBJ2-3; size: -; V: TRBV11-2; D: TRBD2; DNA: TGTGCCAGCAGCTTAGGGCTGGGGGGGGGAGATACGCAGTATTTT; CDR3: CASSLGLGGGDTQYF
J: TRBJ2-7; size: -; V: TRBV7-9; D: -; DNA: TGTGCCAGCAGCTTAGCGACCGCGGTCTCCTACGAGCAGTACTTC; CDR3: CASSLATAVSYEQYF
J: TRBJ2-1; size: -; V: TRBV3-1/TRBV3-2; D: TRBD1; DNA: TGTGCCAGCAGCCAAGAAACGGGACAGGTAAACTACAATGAGCAGTTCTTC; CDR3: CASSQETGQVNYNEQFF
J: TRBJ2-7; size: -; V: TRBV19; D: TRBD2; DNA: TGTGCCAGTAGTAGAGCGGGGGTTACCTACGAGCAGTACTTC; CDR3: CASSRAGVTYEQYF
J: TRBJ2-5; size: -; V: TRBV21-1; D: -; DNA: TGTGCCGGGGAAGGGGTTCAAGAGACCCAGTACTTC; CDR3: CAGEGVQETQYF
J: TRBJ1-2; size: -; V: TRBV6-5; D: TRBD1; DNA: TGTGCCAGCAGCTCGGGACAGGGGGCGGGCTACACCTTC; CDR3: CASSSGQGAGYTF
J: TRBJ1-5; size: -; V: TRBV3-1/TRBV3-2; D: TRBD1; DNA: TGTGCCAGCAGCCAGTCCGACAGGGGACCTAATCAGCCCCAGCATTTT; CDR3: CASSQSDRGPNQPQHF
J: TRBJ2-7; size: -; V: TRBV2; D: TRBD2; DNA: TGTGCCAGCAGGACAGGACTAGCACCGACCTACGAGCAGTACTTC; CDR3: CASRTGLAPTYEQYF
J: TRBJ2-3; size: -; V: TRBV10-2; D: -; DNA: TGCGCCAGCAGTGAGCAGAGCGCAGATACGCAGTATTTT; CDR3: CASSEQSADTQYF
J: TRBJ1-1; size: -; V: TRBV7-2; D: -; DNA: TGTGCCAGCACCCTCTCGGCAGGGGCCGCCAGGGGAGCTTTCTTT; CDR3: CASTLSAGAARGAFF
J: TRBJ2-5; size: -; V: TRBV24-1; D: -; DNA: TGTGCCACCAGTGATCCGGACACGGCTTCGTCGAGGACCCAGTACTTC; CDR3: CATSDPDTASSRTQYF
J: TRBJ2-1; size: -; V: TRBV3-1/TRBV3-2; D: TRBD1; DNA: TGTGCCAGCAGCCAAGGGGGGGGACAGGGGACGCGAAGGCATGAGCAGTTCTTC; CDR3: CASSQGGGQGTRRHEQFF
J: TRBJ1-5; size: once; V: TRBV19; D: -; DNA: TGTGCCTCAAGTTCGGAGAGCAATCAGCCCCAGCATTTT; CDR3: CASSSESNQPQHF
J: TRBJ1-6; size: -; V: TRBV18; D: -; DNA: TGTGCCAGCTCACCCTTAGTCAGCGGGGTCGGAACAAATTCACCCCTCCACTTT; CDR3: CASSPLVSGVGTNSPLHF
J: TRBJ2-5; size: once; V: TRBV7-8; D: TRBD1; DNA: TGTGCCAGCAGCCTACAGGGGCAAGAGACCCAGTACTTC; CDR3: CASSLQGQETQYF
J: TRBJ2-7; size: -; V: TRBV27; D: -; DNA: TGTGCCAGCAGTTTGATCAGTGGAGGGTTATCCGAGCAGTACTTC; CDR3: CASSLISGGLSEQYF
J: TRBJ2-7; size: -; V: TRBV7-6; D: -; DNA: TGTGCCAGCAGCCAAGGAACAGATCCCTACGAGCAGTACTTC; CDR3: CASSQGTDPYEQYF
J: TRBJ2-2; size: once; V: TRBV4-1; D: TRBD2; DNA: TGCGCCAGCAGCCGAGAACCCGGGTGGGGACTAGGAAGGACCGGGGAGCTGTTTTTT; CDR3: CASSREPGWGLGRTGELFF
J: TRBJ1-5; size: -; V: TRBV7-2; D: TRBD1; DNA: TGTGCCAGCGGACAGGGTGGCAATCAGCCCCAGCATTTT; CDR3: CASGQGGNQPQHF
J: TRBJ2-5; size: -; V: TRBV9; D: TRBD1; DNA: TGTGCCAGCAGCGACGGGACAGGGGTGTTCCAAGAGACCCAGTACTTC; CDR3: CASSDGTGVFQETQYF
J: TRBJ1-1; size: -; V: TRBV5-4; D: -; DNA: TGTGCCAGCACTGAGCGGGGATACATGAACACTGAAGCTTTCTTT; CDR3: CASTERGYMNTEAFF
J: TRBJ1-2; size: -; V: TRBV5-1; D: -; DNA: TGCGCCAGCAGCTTGGGGCAGGCCAACTATGGCTACACCTTC; CDR3: CASSLGQANYGYTF
J: TRBJ2-1; size: -; V: TRBV7-2; D: -; DNA: TGTGCCAGCAGCTTAGGAAGAGGGGGAACCTACAATGAGCAGTTCTTC; CDR3: CASSLGRGGTYNEQFF
J: TRBJ2-7; size: once; V: TRBV4-1; D: -; DNA: TGCGCCAGCAGCCAAGAAATGGGACTTACCCACGAGCAGTACTTC; CDR3: CASSQEMGLTHEQYF
J: TRBJ1-1; size: -; V: TRBV6-5; D: -; DNA: TGTGCCAGCAGGCGAGGGGGGGGAAACACTGAAGCTTTCTTT; CDR3: CASRRGGGNTEAFF
J: TRBJ2-2; size: -; V: TRBV4-2; D: -; DNA: TGTGCCAGCAGCCCCTCGATGGGGGGGCGGAACACCGGGGAGCTGTTTTTT; CDR3: CASSPSMGGRNTGELFF
J: TRBJ1-5; size: -; V: TRBV18; D: -; DNA: TGTGCCAGCTCACCCCCTCATAGGGGTCAGCCCCAGCATTTT; CDR3: CASSPPHRGQPQHF